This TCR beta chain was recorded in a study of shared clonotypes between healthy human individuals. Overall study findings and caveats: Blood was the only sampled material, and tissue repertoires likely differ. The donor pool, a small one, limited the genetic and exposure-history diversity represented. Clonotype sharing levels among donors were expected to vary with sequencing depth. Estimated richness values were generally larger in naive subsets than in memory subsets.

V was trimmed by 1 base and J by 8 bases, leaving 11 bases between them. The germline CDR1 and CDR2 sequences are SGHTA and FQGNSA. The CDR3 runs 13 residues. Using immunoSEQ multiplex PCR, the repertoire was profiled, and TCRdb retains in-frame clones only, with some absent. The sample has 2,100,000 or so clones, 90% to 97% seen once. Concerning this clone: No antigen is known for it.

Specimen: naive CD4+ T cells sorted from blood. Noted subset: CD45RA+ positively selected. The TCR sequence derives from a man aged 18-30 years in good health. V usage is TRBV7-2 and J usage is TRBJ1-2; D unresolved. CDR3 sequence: CASSLDPSGGYTF. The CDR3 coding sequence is TGTGCCAGCAGCTTAGACCCCTCGGGGGGCTACACCTTC.